This TCR beta chain was obtained from a study of T cell responses to AZD1222 COVID-19 vaccine. V gave up 0 bases and J gave up 0 bases, with 8 bases separating them. This CDR3 has 15 residues. From germline, CDR1 is SEHNR and CDR2 FQNEAQ (reference sequence). Method: immunoSEQ multiplex PCR; TCRdb's copy keeps in-frame clones and lacks some. The sample includes about 180,000 clones, about 86% of them seen just once. The receptor was isolated from an adult in good health. This rearrangement joins TRBV7-9 to TRBJ1-1, with D maybe TRBD1 (6 bases). The sequenced sample was peripheral blood, obtained on day 0 of AZD1222 vaccination. The CDR3 sequence is CASSLADRMNTEAFF. As DNA, the CDR3 is TGTGCCAGCAGCTTAGCCGACAGGATGAACACTGAAGCTTTCTTT.